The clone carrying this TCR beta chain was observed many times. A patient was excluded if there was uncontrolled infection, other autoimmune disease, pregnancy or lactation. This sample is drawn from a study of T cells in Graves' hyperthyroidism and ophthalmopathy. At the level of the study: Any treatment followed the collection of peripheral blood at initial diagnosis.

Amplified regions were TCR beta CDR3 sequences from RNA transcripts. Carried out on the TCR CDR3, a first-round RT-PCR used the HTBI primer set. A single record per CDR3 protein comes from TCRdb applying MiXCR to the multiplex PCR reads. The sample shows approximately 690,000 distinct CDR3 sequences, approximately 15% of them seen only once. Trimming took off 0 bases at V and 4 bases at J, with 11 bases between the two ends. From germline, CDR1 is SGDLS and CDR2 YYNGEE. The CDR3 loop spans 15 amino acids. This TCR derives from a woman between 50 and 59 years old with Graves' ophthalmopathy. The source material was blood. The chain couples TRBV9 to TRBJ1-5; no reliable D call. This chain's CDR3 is CASSVAGSANQPQHF. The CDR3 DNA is TGTGCCAGCAGCGTAGCGGGGTCCGCAAATCAGCCCCAGCATTTT.